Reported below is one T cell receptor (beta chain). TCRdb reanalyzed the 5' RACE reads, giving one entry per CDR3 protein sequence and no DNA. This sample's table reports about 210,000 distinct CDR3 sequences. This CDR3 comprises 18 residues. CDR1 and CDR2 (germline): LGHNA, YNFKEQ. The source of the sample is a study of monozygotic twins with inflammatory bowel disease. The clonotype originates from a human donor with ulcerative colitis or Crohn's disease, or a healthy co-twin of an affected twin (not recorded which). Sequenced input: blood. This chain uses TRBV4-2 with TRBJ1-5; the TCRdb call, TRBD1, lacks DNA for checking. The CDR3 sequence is CASSQGPATQGVNQPQHF.